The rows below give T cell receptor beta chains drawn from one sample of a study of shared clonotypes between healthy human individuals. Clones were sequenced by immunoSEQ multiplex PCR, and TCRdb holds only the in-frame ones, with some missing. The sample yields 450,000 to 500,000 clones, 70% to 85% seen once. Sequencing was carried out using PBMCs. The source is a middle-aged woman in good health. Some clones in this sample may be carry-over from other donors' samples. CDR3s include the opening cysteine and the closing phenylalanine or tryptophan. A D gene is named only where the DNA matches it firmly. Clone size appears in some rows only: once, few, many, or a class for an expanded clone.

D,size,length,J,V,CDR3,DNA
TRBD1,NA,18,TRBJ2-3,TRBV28,CASSPQPDDRVDTDTQYF,TGTGCCAGCAGTCCCCAACCCGATGACAGGGTCGACACAGATACGCAGTATTTT
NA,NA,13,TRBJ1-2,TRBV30,CAYKLTRGYGYTF,TGTGCCTATAAACTAACCCGGGGATATGGCTACACCTTC
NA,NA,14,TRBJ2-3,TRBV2,CASSEQRLSDTQYF,TGTGCCAGCAGCGAACAACGACTATCAGATACGCAGTATTTT
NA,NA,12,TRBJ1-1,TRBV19,CASSIGGQEAFF,TGTGCCAGTAGTATAGGAGGACAAGAAGCTTTCTTT
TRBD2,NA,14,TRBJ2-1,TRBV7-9,CASSLGAGRDEQFF,TGTGCCAGCAGCTTAGGTGCTGGGAGGGATGAGCAGTTCTTC
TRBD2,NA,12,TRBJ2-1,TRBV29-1,CSPRLAGNEQFF,TGCAGCCCTAGACTAGCGGGCAATGAGCAGTTCTTC
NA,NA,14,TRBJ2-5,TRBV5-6,CASSRPAWGETQYF,TGTGCCAGCAGCCGGCCGGCGTGGGGGGAGACCCAGTACTTC
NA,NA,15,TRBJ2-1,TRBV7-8,CASSLAETEYNEQFF,TGTGCCAGCAGCTTAGCAGAGACAGAATACAATGAGCAGTTCTTC
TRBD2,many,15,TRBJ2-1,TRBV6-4,CASSEGTSGSNEQFF,TGTGCCAGCAGTGAGGGGACTAGCGGGAGCAATGAGCAGTTCTTC
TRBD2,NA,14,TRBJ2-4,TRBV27,CASSPRGVKNIQYF,TGTGCCAGCAGCCCTCGGGGGGTCAAAAACATTCAGTACTTC
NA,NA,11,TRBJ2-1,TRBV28,CASSSPNEQFF,TGTGCCAGCAGTTCCCCTAATGAGCAGTTCTTC
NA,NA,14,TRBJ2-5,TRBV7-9,CASSLSQGRETQYF,TGTGCCAGCAGCTTATCACAGGGTCGAGAGACCCAGTACTTC
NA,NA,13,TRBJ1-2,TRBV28,CASNLGGNYDYTF,TGTGCCAGCAACCTGGGGGGGAACTATGACTACACCTTC
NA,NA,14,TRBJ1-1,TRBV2,CASSEGPGGTEAFF,TGTGCCAGCAGTGAAGGCCCTGGAGGCACTGAAGCTTTCTTT
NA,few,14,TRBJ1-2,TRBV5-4,CASSLSSTEAGYTF,TGTGCCAGCAGCTTGAGCTCGACAGAGGCTGGCTACACCTTC
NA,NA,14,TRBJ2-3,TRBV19,CASSQGISTDTQYF,TGTGCCAGTAGCCAGGGGATTAGCACAGATACGCAGTATTTT